This T cell receptor (beta chain) is drawn from a study of blood T cell repertoires in COVID-19. The CDR3 consists of 16 residues. The germline V gene has CDR1 LGHNA and CDR2 YSLEER. V was clipped by 2 bases and J by 0 bases; unmatched bases: 3. TCRdb's copy holds only in-frame clones and misses some; the assay was immunoSEQ multiplex PCR. The sample yields over 200,000 clones, 84% seen once. The source is a man in his fifties or sixties who had recovered from COVID-19. Sample: PBMCs or T cells enriched from blood (not recorded which). The V gene is TRBV4-3, the J gene TRBJ1-4; 7 bases line up with TRBD1. In DNA form, the CDR3 reads TGCGCCAGCAGCCAAAACGGACAGGCAACTAATGAAAAACTGTTTTTT. It specifies CASSQNGQATNEKLFF.